Below, 19 T cell receptor beta chains from the same sample are listed, as sequenced in a study of cytomegalovirus exposure and HLA in healthy donors. The PCR made use of 60 Vbeta and 13 Jbeta primers. Using immunoSEQ multiplex PCR, the repertoire was profiled, and TCRdb retains in-frame clones only, with some absent. Altogether approximately 170,000 clones are present, approximately 84% being singletons, with the ten largest covering around 4.1%. Material for sequencing was PBMCs. These receptors came from a woman aged 45-65 years in good health and CMV-seropositive.

The chain combines TRBV19 with TRBJ1-1; D unclear. Trimming left V 7 bases short and J 1 base short, with 13 bases between. CDR1 and CDR2 (germline): LNHDA, SQIVND (reference sequence). CDR3 length equals 14 residues. As DNA, the CDR3 is TGTGCCAGTAAGGAGAGGTCAGCGAACACTGAAGCTTTCTTT. This gives the protein CASKERSANTEAFF.

About this clone itself: Within the sample, other DNA sequences also encode this same CDR3. The chain uses TRBV27 and TRBJ2-6; no firm D call. Germline V gene sequence: CDR1 MNHEY, CDR2 SMNVEV (reference sequence). CDR3 size: 15 residues. The germline V and J ends were trimmed by 3 bases and 0 bases, with 6 bases remaining between them. The CDR3 here is CASSFFSSGANVLTF. In nucleotides, the CDR3 is TGTGCCAGCAGTTTCTTCAGCTCTGGGGCCAACGTCCTGACTTTC.

The rearrangement links TRBV7-9 to TRBJ1-6, with D tentatively TRBD1 (6 bases). Germline lookup yields CDR1 SEHNR and CDR2 FQNEAQ (reference sequence). Trimming pared 6 bases from V and 0 bases from J, leaving 15 bases between. The CDR3 spans 17 residues. The CDR3 is CASSFTPDSSYNSPLHF. CDR3 nucleotide sequence: TGTGCCAGCAGTTTCACCCCGGACAGCTCCTATAATTCACCCCTCCACTTT.

The chain employs TRBV5-8 and TRBJ1-5; D not resolved. The CDR3 spans 12 residues. The V end was cut by 3 bases, the J end by 7 bases, with 8 bases between. CDR1 and CDR2 (germline): SGHTS, YDEGEE. CDR3: CASSYPGQPQHF. CDR3 sequence (DNA): TGTGCCAGCAGCTATCCGGGGCAGCCCCAGCATTTT.

This chain uses TRBV4-3 with TRBJ2-7, with TRBD1 as a possible D gene (6 bases). V shed 3 bases and J shed 1 base, with 7 bases lying between them. In germline, CDR1 is LGHNA, CDR2 YSLEER. The CDR3 contains 13 residues. Here the CDR3 reads CASSHQGSYEQYF. In nucleotides, the CDR3 is TGCGCCAGCAGCCATCAGGGGTCCTACGAGCAGTACTTC.

The J gene is TRBJ1-4, the V gene TRBV7-6; no firm D call. Trimming took off 5 bases at V and 0 bases at J, with 10 bases between the two ends. CDR1 SGHVS and CDR2 FNYEAQ come from the germline V gene. The CDR3 is 15 residues long. CDR3 DNA sequence: TGTGCCAGCAGCCCTCGGTCGTCAACTAATGAAAAACTGTTTTTT. Translated, it gives CASSPRSSTNEKLFF.

The chain links TRBV20-1 to TRBJ1-2; D perhaps matches TRBD1 (6 bases). Deletions cut 7 bases from V and 6 bases from J, with 6 bases between. The CDR3 has 9 residues. Germline V gives CDR1 DFQATT, CDR2 SNEGSKA (reference sequence). The CDR3 here is CSGGHGYTF. In nucleotides, the CDR3 is TGCAGTGGGGGGCATGGCTACACCTTC.

The genes are TRBV27 and TRBJ2-7; possible D gene TRBD2, 5 bases. The CDR3 extends over 14 amino acids. V dropped 5 bases and J dropped 1 base, with 12 bases sitting between them. The V gene's germline CDR1 is MNHEY and CDR2 SMNVEV (reference sequence). CDR3 in amino acids: CASSPNGVSYEQYF. The CDR3, as DNA: TGTGCCAGCAGTCCCAACGGGGTATCCTACGAGCAGTACTTC.

This clone showed up just a few times. The chain recombines TRBV7-7 with TRBJ2-5; 9 nucleotides align to TRBD1. Germline loops: CDR1 SSHAT, CDR2 FNYEAQ (reference sequence). This CDR3 has 13 amino acids. CDR3 loop: CASGQGRQETQYF. CDR3 coding DNA: TGTGCGTCCGGACAGGGGAGGCAAGAGACCCAGTACTTC.

This chain connects TRBV19 to TRBJ2-1; D might be TRBD2 (6 bases). The CDR3 totals 15 residues. Germline lookup yields CDR1 LNHDA and CDR2 SQIVND (reference sequence). Trimming stripped 3 bases from V and 2 bases from J, with 11 bases between. The DNA for the CDR3 is TGTGCCAGTAGTATCCCGGGAGTCGCCTACAATGAGCAGTTCTTC. This translates into CASSIPGVAYNEQFF. Full variable domain (remainder filled in from reference TRBV19 and TRBJ2-1): DGGITQSPKYLFRKEGQNVTLSCEQNLNHDAMYWYRQDPGQGLRLIYYSQIVNDFQKGDIAEGYSVSREKKESFPLTVTSAQKNPTAFYLCASSIPGVAYNEQFFGPGTRLTVL.

This chain links TRBV5-4 with TRBJ2-1; TRBD1 matches at 7 bases. Germline CDR1 SGHNT, CDR2 YYREEE (reference sequence). This CDR3 spans 15 amino acids. Unmatched junction bases numbered 5, after V lost 4 bases and J lost 1 base. The CDR3 is CASSPGTVSYNEQFF. The CDR3 bases are TGTGCCAGCAGCCCTGGGACAGTTTCCTACAATGAGCAGTTCTTC.

The gene calls are TRBV9 and TRBJ2-3; 8 bases align to TRBD2. Germline V gene sequence: CDR1 SGDLS, CDR2 YYNGEE. The CDR3 has 15 amino acids. V trimming: 0 bases; J trimming: 7 bases; junction bases outside the gene matches: 7. In DNA form, the CDR3 reads TGTGCCAGCAGCGTAGATCGGGGGGGCACCAATACGCAGTATTTT. Protein sequence: CASSVDRGGTNTQYF.

The chain links TRBV29-1 to TRBJ2-3; TRBD1 agrees at 7 bases. The ends lost 0 bases at V and 0 bases at J; junction bases unmatched: 9. CDR1 is SQVTM and CDR2 is ANQGSEA in the germline V gene. This CDR3 spans 17 amino acids. CDR3 bases: TGCAGCGTTGAAGATTCGCTTTTCAGGGGGAGCACAGATACGCAGTATTTT. Protein: CSVEDSLFRGSTDTQYF.

V gene TRBV19 combines with J gene TRBJ2-2; D might be TRBD2 (5 bases). There are 14 residues in the CDR3. The germline CDR1 and CDR2 sequences are LNHDA and SQIVND (reference sequence). V was trimmed by 4 bases and J by 4 bases, leaving 10 bases between them. CDR3 nucleotide sequence: TGTGCCAGTAGTAAGCTCGAGGGCACCGGGGAGCTGTTTTTT. Its translation is CASSKLEGTGELFF.

This clone was seen a few times. The rearrangement joins TRBV5-4 to TRBJ2-2; D is possibly TRBD1 (5 bases). Trimming stripped 6 bases from V and 5 bases from J, with 14 bases between. This CDR3 has 14 amino acids. Germline values: CDR1 SGHNT, CDR2 YYREEE (reference sequence). The CDR3 DNA is TGTGCCAGCAAAGGGGCGCCAGGTACCGGGGAGCTGTTTTTT. Translated: CASKGAPGTGELFF.

J is TRBJ1-3 and V is TRBV9; D is possibly TRBD1 (5 bases). Germline V lookup: CDR1 SGDLS, CDR2 YYNGEE. V dropped 0 bases and J dropped 7 bases, with 14 bases sitting between them. The CDR3 covers 15 residues. The CDR3 bases are TGTGCCAGCAGCGTAGGATGGACGGGGGGGAACACCATATATTTT. It translates to CASSVGWTGGNTIYF.

The chain joins TRBV6-1 to TRBJ1-5; no firm D call. Germline V gene data show CDR1 as MNHNS and CDR2 as SASEGT. Trimming cost V 3 bases and J 5 bases, with 5 bases left between them. CDR3 length equals 12 residues. The CDR3 DNA follows: TGTGCCAGCAGTGACCGCGATCAGCCCCAGCATTTT. Amino acid sequence: CASSDRDQPQHF.

The rearrangement uses TRBV30 and TRBJ2-3, with TRBD2 matching over 10 bases. This CDR3 spans 14 amino acids. Germline lookup yields CDR1 GTSNPN and CDR2 SVGIG (reference sequence). Trimming at V came to 5 bases and at J to 2 bases, leaving 4 bases not matched to a gene. CDR3 nucleotide sequence: TGTGCCTGGTTTCTAGCGGGGGCCACAGATACGCAGTATTTT. Protein: CAWFLAGATDTQYF. The entire variable domain, with the rest obtained from reference TRBV30 and TRBJ2-3, is as follows: SQTIHQWPATLVQPVGSPLSLECTVEGTSNPNLYWYRQAAGRGLQLLFYSVGIGQISSEVPQNLSASRPQDRQFILSSKKLLLSDSGFYLCAWFLAGATDTQYFGPGTRLTVL.

V is TRBV30 and J is TRBJ1-1; the D gene is possibly TRBD1 (6 bases). The CDR3 sequence is 14 residues long. V gave up 2 bases and J gave up 3 bases, with 13 bases separating them. Germline CDR1 and CDR2: GTSNPN and SVGIG (reference sequence). CDR3 sequence reads: CAWSFTGRDTEAFF. The CDR3 DNA reads TGTGCCTGGAGTTTTACAGGGAGGGACACTGAAGCTTTCTTT. Filled out from reference TRBV30 and TRBJ1-1, the complete variable domain reads SQTIHQWPATLVQPVGSPLSLECTVEGTSNPNLYWYRQAAGRGLQLLFYSVGIGQISSEVPQNLSASRPQDRQFILSSKKLLLSDSGFYLCAWSFTGRDTEAFFGQGTRLTVV.